A selection of T cell receptor beta chains follows, all from one sample in a study of cytomegalovirus exposure and HLA in healthy donors. Profiled with immunoSEQ multiplex PCR; TCRdb holds only in-frame clones, not every one. The sample has 140,000 to 150,000 clones. Sequencing was performed on PBMCs. Receptor source: a male donor in good health and CMV-seronegative. The CDR3 runs from the conserved cysteine through the conserved F or W. The order of the fields is CDR3 length, V gene, J gene, D gene, CDR3 protein, CDR3 DNA. A D gene is named only where the DNA matches it firmly.

>21|TRBV4-2|TRBJ2-4|TRBD2
CASSQDIAGGQYLNAKNIQYF
TGTGCCAGCAGCCAAGATATAGCGGGGGGGCAGTATCTTAACGCCAAAAACATTCAGTACTTC
>12|TRBV5-1|TRBJ1-2|NA
CASSRWGDGYTF
TGCGCCAGCAGCCGCTGGGGGGATGGCTACACCTTC
>12|TRBV27|TRBJ1-6|NA
CASSFPNSPLHF
TGTGCCAGCAGTTTCCCGAATTCACCCCTCCACTTT
>14|TRBV4-2|TRBJ1-2|TRBD1
CASSQDYRGYGYTF
TGTGCCAGCAGCCAAGATTACAGGGGGTATGGCTACACCTTC
>15|TRBV6-1|TRBJ2-7|TRBD1
CASRDGTAGSYEQYF
TGTGCCAGCAGGGACGGGACAGCAGGGTCCTACGAGCAGTACTTC
>15|TRBV6-1|TRBJ2-7|TRBD1
CATCLDRGSIYEQYF
TGTGCCACCTGTTTGGACAGGGGGAGCATCTACGAGCAGTACTTC
>15|TRBV6-1|TRBJ2-3|NA
CASSGRDTSTDTQYF
TGTGCCAGCAGTGGACGGGACACAAGCACAGATACGCAGTATTTT
>15|TRBV18|TRBJ2-7|NA
CASSRGTPRWYEQYF
TGTGCCAGCTCACGGGGGACACCGAGGTGGTACGAGCAGTACTTC
>14|TRBV19|TRBJ2-7|TRBD1
CASRPGQGPYEQYF
TGTGCCAGTAGACCGGGACAGGGCCCCTACGAGCAGTACTTC
>17|TRBV7-2|TRBJ1-2|TRBD1
CASSLGSGGTANYGYTF
TGTGCCAGCAGCTTAGGGTCGGGGGGGACAGCTAACTATGGCTACACCTTC
>13|TRBV18|TRBJ2-3|NA
CASSPPSTDTQYF
TGTGCCAGCTCACCACCCTCGACAGATACGCAGTATTTT
>14|TRBV5-1|TRBJ2-5|NA
CASSPLPGQETQYF
TGCGCCAGCAGCCCACTCCCGGGGCAAGAGACCCAGTACTTC
>17|TRBV5-1|TRBJ2-6|NA
CASSPEREGSGANVLTF
TGCGCCAGCAGTCCCGAACGTGAGGGCTCTGGGGCCAACGTCCTGACTTTC
>17|TRBV10-2|TRBJ2-6|TRBD2
CASSGTSGSQGANVLTF
TGCGCCAGCAGTGGGACTAGCGGGAGTCAAGGGGCCAACGTCCTGACTTTC
>15|TRBV5-5|TRBJ1-1|NA
CASSRNSLMNTEAFF
TGTGCCAGCAGCAGAAACAGCCTAATGAACACTGAAGCTTTCTTT
>13|TRBV19|TRBJ2-3|NA
CASRERSTDTQYF
TGTGCCAGTCGCGAGAGAAGCACAGATACGCAGTATTTT
>18|TRBV7-9|TRBJ2-2|NA
CASSRDTRLADNTGELFF
TGTGCCAGCAGCCGGGACACGCGGCTAGCGGACAACACCGGGGAGCTGTTTTTT
>11|TRBV29-1|TRBJ2-3|TRBD1
CSVGTGGTQYF
TGCAGCGTTGGCACAGGGGGTACGCAGTATTTT
>17|TRBV1|TRBJ1-6|NA
CTSSRHRGRPYNSPLHF
TGCACCAGCAGCCGGCACAGGGGCCGTCCCTATAATTCACCCCTCCACTTT
>13|TRBV5-1|TRBJ2-1|NA
CASSVRSKVEQFF
TGCGCCAGCAGCGTCAGATCAAAAGTTGAGCAGTTCTTC
>17|TRBV11-2|TRBJ1-1|NA
CASSFLATGGGNAEAFF
TGTGCCAGCAGCTTCTTAGCGACGGGGGGGGGCAACGCTGAAGCTTTCTTT
>13|TRBV11-1|TRBJ1-1|NA
CASSRTQGTEAFF
TGTGCCAGCAGTCGGACACAGGGCACTGAAGCTTTCTTT
>14|TRBV5-6|TRBJ2-7|NA
CASSFDLGGDGQYF
TGTGCCAGCAGCTTCGACCTGGGCGGGGATGGGCAGTACTTC
>15|TRBV5-1|TRBJ1-1|NA
CASSLGPAGETEAFF
TGCGCCAGCAGCTTGGGGCCGGCCGGGGAAACTGAAGCTTTCTTT